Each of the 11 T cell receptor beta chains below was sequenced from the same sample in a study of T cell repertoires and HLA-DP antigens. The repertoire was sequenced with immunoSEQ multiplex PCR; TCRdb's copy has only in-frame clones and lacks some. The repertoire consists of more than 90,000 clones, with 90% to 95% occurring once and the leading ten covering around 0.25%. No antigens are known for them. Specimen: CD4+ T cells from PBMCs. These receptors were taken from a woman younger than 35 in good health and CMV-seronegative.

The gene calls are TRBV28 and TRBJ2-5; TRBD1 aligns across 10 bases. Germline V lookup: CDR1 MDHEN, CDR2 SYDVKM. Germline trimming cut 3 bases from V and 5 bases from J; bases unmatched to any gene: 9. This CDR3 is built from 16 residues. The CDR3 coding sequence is TGTGCCAGCAGTTTTGGGTCCGGGACAGGGGAGGAGACCCAGTACTTC. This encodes CASSFGSGTGEETQYF.

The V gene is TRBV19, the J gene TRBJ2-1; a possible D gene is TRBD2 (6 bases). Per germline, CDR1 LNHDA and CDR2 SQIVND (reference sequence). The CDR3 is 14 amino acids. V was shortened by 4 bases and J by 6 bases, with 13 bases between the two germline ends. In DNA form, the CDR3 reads TGTGCCAGTAGTAGGTGGGAGGAGGGCAATGAGCAGTTCTTC. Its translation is CASSRWEEGNEQFF.

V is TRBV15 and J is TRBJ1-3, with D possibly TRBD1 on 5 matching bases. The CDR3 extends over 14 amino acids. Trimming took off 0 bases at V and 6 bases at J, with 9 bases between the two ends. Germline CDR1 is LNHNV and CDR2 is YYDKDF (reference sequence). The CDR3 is CATSRDKTANTIYF. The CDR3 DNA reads TGTGCCACCAGCAGAGATAAGACAGCAAACACCATATATTTT.

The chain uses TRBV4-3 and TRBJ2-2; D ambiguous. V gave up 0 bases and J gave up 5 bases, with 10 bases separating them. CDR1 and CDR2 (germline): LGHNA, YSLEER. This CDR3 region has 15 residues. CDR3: CASSQDIVDTGELFF. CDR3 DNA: TGCGCCAGCAGCCAAGATATTGTAGATACCGGGGAGCTGTTTTTT.

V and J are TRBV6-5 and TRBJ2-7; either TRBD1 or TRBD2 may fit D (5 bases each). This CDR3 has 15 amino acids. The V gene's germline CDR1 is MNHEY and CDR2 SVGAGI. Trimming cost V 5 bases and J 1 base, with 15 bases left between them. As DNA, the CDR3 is TGTGCCAGCAGTCCGCCCGGGACCCCTTCCTACGAGCAGTACTTC. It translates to CASSPPGTPSYEQYF.

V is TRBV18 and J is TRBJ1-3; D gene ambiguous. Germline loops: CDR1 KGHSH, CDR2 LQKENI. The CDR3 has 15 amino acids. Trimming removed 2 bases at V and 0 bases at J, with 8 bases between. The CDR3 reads CASSPDWHSGNTIYF. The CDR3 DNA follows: TGTGCCAGCTCACCAGACTGGCACTCTGGAAACACCATATATTTT.

Written as DNA, the CDR3 is TGTGCCAGCAGCTCACAGGGGGCAAAGTATAATTCACCCCTCCACTTT. It encodes CASSSQGAKYNSPLHF. The rearrangement links TRBV5-5 to TRBJ1-6, with 9 positions matching TRBD1. The ends lost 3 bases at V and 4 bases at J; junction bases unmatched: 5. The CDR3 is 16 amino acids. CDR1 and CDR2 (germline): SGHKS, YYEKEE (reference sequence).

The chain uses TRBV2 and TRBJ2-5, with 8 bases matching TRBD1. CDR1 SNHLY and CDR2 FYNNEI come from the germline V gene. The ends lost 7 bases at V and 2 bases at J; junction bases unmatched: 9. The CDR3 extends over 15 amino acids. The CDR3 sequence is CASNGQGLGQETQYF. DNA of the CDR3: TGTGCCAGCAACGGACAGGGATTGGGGCAAGAGACCCAGTACTTC.

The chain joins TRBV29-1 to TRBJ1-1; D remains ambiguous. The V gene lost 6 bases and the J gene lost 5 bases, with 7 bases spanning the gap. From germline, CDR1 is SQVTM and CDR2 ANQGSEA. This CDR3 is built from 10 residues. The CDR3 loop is CSVGETEAFF. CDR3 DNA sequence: TGCAGCGTAGGAGAAACTGAAGCTTTCTTT.

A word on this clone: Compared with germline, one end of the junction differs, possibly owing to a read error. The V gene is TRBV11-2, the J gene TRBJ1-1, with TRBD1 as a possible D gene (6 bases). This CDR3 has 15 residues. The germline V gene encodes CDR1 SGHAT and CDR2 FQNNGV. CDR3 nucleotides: TGTGCCAGCAGCCCTAACAGGGTTCGGGCCACTGAAGCTCTCTTT. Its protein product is CASSPNRVRATEALF.

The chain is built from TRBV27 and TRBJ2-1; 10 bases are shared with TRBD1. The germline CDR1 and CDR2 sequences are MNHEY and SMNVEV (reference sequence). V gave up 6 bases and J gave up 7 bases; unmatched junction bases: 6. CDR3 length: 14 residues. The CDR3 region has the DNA TGTGCCAGCAGGGGACAGGGGTCTCTGAATGAGCAGTTCTTC. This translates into CASRGQGSLNEQFF.